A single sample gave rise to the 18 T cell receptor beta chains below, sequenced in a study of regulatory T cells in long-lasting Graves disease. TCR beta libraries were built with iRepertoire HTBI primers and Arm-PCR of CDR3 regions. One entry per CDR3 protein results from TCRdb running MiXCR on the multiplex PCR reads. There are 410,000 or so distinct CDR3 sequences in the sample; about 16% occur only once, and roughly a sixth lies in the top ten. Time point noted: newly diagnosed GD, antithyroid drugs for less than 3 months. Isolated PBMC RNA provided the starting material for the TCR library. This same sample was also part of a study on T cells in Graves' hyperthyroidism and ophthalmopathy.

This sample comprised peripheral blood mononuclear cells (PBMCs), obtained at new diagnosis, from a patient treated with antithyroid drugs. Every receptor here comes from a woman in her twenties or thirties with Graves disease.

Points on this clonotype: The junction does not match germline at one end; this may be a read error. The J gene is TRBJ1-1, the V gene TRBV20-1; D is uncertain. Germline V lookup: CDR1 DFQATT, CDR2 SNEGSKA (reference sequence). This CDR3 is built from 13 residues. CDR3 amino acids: CSTRDRGDTEAFF. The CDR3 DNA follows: TGCAGTACTAGAGACCGGGGAGACACTGAAGCTTTCTTT.

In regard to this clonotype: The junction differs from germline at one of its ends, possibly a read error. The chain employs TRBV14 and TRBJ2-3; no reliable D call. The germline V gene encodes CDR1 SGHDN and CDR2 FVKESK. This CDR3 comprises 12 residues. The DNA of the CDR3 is TGTGCCAGCAGCCCGTGGGCAGATATGCAGTATTTT. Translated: CASSPWADMQYF.

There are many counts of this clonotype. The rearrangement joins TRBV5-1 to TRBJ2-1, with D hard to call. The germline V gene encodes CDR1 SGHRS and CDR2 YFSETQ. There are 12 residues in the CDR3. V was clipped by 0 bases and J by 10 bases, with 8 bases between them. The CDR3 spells CASSLDDLEQFF. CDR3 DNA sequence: TGCGCCAGCAGCTTGGACGACCTCGAGCAGTTCTTC.

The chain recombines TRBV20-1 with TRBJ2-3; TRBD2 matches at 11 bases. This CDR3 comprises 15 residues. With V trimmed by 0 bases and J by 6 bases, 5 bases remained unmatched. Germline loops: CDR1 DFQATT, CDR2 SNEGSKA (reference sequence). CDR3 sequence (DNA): TGCAGTGCTAGAGATCGACTAGCGGGATGGGATACGCAGTATTTT. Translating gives CSARDRLAGWDTQYF.

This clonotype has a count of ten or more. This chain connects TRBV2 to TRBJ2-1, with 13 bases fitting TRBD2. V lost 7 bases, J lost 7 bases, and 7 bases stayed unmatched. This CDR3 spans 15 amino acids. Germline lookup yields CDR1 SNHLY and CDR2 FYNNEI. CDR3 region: CASNDGLAGVNEQFF. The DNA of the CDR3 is TGTGCCAGCAACGATGGACTAGCGGGAGTTAATGAGCAGTTCTTC.

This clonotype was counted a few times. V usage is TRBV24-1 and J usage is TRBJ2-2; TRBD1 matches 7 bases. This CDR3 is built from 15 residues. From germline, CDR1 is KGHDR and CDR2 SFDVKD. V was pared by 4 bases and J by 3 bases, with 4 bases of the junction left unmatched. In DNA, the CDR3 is TGTGCCACCAGTGAATACAGGGGCCACACCGGGGAGCTGTTTTTT. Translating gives CATSEYRGHTGELFF.

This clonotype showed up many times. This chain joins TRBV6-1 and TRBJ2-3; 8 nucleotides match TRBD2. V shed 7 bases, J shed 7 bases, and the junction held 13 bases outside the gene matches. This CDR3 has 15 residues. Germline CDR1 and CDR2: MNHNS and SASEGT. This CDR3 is CASTPGGTRGNTQYF. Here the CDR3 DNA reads TGTGCCAGCACCCCTGGAGGGACTAGGGGAAATACGCAGTATTTT.

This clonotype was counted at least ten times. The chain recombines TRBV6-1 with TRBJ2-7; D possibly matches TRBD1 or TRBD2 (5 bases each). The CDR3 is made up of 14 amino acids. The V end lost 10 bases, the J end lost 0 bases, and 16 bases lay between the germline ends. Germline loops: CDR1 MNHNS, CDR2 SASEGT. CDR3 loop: CATKMGTYSYEQYF. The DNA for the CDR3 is TGTGCCACCAAAATGGGGACCTACTCCTACGAGCAGTACTTC.

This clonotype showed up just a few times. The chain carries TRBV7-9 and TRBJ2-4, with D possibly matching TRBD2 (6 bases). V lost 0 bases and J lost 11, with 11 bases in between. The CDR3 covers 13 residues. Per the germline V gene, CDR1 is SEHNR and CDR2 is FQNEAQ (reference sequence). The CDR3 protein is CASSLASRGVQYF. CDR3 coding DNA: TGTGCCAGCAGCTTAGCTAGCCGCGGGGTTCAGTACTTC.

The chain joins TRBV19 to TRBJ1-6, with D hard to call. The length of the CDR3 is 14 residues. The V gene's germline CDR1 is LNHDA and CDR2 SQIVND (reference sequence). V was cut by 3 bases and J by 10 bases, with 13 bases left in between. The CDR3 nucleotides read TGTGCCAGTAGTATTCCTACGGTCGGATCACCCCTCCACTTT. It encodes CASSIPTVGSPLHF. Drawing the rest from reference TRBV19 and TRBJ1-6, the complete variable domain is DGGITQSPKYLFRKEGQNVTLSCEQNLNHDAMYWYRQDPGQGLRLIYYSQIVNDFQKGDIAEGYSVSREKKESFPLTVTSAQKNPTAFYLCASSIPTVGSPLHFGNGTRLTVT.

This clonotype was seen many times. The chain's CDR3 is CASSQDLPRGELFF. The DNA for the CDR3 is TGTGCCAGCAGCCAAGATCTTCCCCGGGGGGAGCTGTTTTTT. The rearrangement links TRBV3-1 to TRBJ2-2; D call uncertain. From germline, CDR1 is LGHDT and CDR2 YNNKEL (reference sequence). Trimming pared 0 bases from V and 8 bases from J, leaving 10 bases between. This CDR3 has 14 residues. Using reference TRBV3-1 and TRBJ2-2 for the parts outside the CDR3, the full variable domain is DTAVSQTPKYLVTQMGNDKSIKCEQNLGHDTMYWYKQDSKKFLKIMFSYNNKELIINETVPNRFSPKSPDKAHLNLHINSLELGDSAVYFCASSQDLPRGELFFGEGSRLTVL.

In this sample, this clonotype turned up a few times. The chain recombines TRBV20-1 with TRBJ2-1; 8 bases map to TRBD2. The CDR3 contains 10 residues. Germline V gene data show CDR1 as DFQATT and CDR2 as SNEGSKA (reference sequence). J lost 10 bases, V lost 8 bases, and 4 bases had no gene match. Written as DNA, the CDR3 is TGCAGTCACAAGCGGGAGGAGCAGTTCTTC. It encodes CSHKREEQFF.

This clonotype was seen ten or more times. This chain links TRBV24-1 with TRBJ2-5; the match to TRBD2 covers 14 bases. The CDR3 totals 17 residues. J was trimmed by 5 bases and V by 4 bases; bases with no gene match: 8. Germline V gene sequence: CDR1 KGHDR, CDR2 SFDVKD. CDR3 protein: CATSDLGTSGSLETQYF. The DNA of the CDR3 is TGTGCCACCAGTGACCTTGGGACTAGCGGGAGTCTTGAGACCCAGTACTTC.

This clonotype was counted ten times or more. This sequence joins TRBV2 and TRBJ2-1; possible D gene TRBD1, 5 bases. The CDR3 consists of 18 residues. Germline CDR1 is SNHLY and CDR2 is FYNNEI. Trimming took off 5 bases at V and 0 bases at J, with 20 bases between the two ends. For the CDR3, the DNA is TGTGCCAGCAGTCAGATAAAACAGGTTTGGAGCTCCTACAATGAGCAGTTCTTC. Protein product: CASSQIKQVWSSYNEQFF.

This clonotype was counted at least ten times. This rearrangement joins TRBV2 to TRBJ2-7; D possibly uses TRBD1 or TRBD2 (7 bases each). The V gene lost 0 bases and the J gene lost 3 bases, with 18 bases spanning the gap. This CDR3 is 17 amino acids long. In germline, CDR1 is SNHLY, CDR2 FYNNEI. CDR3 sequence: CASSEAMAQRDSYEQYF. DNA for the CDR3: TGTGCCAGCAGTGAAGCGATGGCTCAGCGGGACAGCTACGAGCAGTACTTC.

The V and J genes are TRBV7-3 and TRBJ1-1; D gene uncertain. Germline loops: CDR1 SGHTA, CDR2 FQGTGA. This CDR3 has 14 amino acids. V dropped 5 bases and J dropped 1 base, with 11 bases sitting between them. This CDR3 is CASSLSYRNTEAFF. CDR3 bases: TGTGCCAGCAGCCTTTCTTACAGGAACACTGAAGCTTTCTTT.

The CDR3 coding sequence is TGCAGTCCCCCCCGAGGGACTAGCGGGAGAGCATCTCAAGAGACCCAGTACTTC. The encoded protein is CSPPRGTSGRASQETQYF. The chain uses TRBV20-1 and TRBJ2-5; 14 bases fit TRBD2. Trimming took 8 bases from V and 2 from J; bases not matched to a gene: 16. The V gene's germline CDR1 is DFQATT and CDR2 SNEGSKA (reference sequence). The CDR3 covers 18 residues.

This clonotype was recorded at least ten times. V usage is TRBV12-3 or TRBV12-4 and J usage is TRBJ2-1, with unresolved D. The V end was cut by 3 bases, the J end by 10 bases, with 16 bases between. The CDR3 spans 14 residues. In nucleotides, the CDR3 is TGTGCCAGCAGTTTTAATCCTCGCGTGGGAGAGCAGTTCTTC. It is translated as CASSFNPRVGEQFF.